The rows below give T cell receptor beta chains drawn from one sample of a study of shared clonotypes between healthy human individuals. Sequencing used immunoSEQ multiplex PCR; TCRdb keeps in-frame clones, though not all of them. In the table there are 2 million to 3 million clones, 93% of which are singletons. Sequencing was done on a sample of naive CD4+ T cells from PBMCs. The receptor source for this set is a young man in good health. Some clones in this sample may be carry-over from other donors' samples. Both conserved end residues are part of each CDR3. A D gene is named only where the DNA matches it firmly. Rows give clone size only sometimes, using once, few, many, or a class for an expanded clone.

V gene	J gene	D gene	clone size	CDR3 DNA	CDR3 protein
TRBV6-1	TRBJ1-4	.	.	TGTGCCAGCAGTGAGGCAACGGCCGGACTTGAAAAACTGTTTTTT	CASSEATAGLEKLFF
TRBV6-6	TRBJ1-1	.	.	TGTGCCAGCAGTTATGGGGGTATACCTGAAGCTTTCTTT	CASSYGGIPEAFF
TRBV5-1	TRBJ1-1	TRBD1	.	TGCGCCAGCAGCCGACGACAGGGGGCGCGGGGCACTGAAGCTTTCTTT	CASSRRQGARGTEAFF
TRBV19	TRBJ2-7	.	.	TGTGCCAGTAGTATAGGGGGCAGCCGCTACGAGCAGTACTTC	CASSIGGSRYEQYF
TRBV7-2	TRBJ2-7	TRBD1	once	TGTGCCAGCAGCCCAGGACAGGGGCCGACCTACGAGCAGTACTTC	CASSPGQGPTYEQYF
TRBV14	TRBJ1-1	.	once	TGTGCCAGCAGCCAAGAACGAAGCTGGGGCACTGAAGCTTTCTTT	CASSQERSWGTEAFF
TRBV4-1	TRBJ1-2	.	.	TGCGCCAGCAGCCAAGATTCTTCAGGGCGCTATGGCTACACCTTC	CASSQDSSGRYGYTF
TRBV19	TRBJ1-1	.	.	TGTGCCAGTAGTCAACGTGGGTCGAACACTGAAGCTTTCTTT	CASSQRGSNTEAFF
TRBV21-1	TRBJ2-7	.	once	TGTGCCAGCAGCAAAGAGCGGACGACAGGGCCGCACGAGCAGTACTTC	CASSKERTTGPHEQYF
TRBV6-1	TRBJ2-1	TRBD2	.	TGTGCCAGCAGCCGTCGGGTAGCGGGAAGCCATGAGCAGTTCTTC	CASSRRVAGSHEQFF
TRBV18	TRBJ1-5	TRBD1	.	TGTGCCAGCTCAAGGACAGGGGGCAACCAGCCCCAGCATTTT	CASSRTGGNQPQHF
TRBV19	TRBJ1-5	.	.	TGTGCCAGTAGTATTTGGGGGGATAGCAATCAGCCCCAGCATTTT	CASSIWGDSNQPQHF
TRBV4-1	TRBJ2-5	TRBD1	.	TGCGCCAGCAGCCTGACAGGGGGCCGGGAGACCCAGTACTTC	CASSLTGGRETQYF
TRBV6-1	TRBJ1-5	.	.	TGTGCCAGCAGTCAGAGGACGGTGTGGGGGCCCCAGCATTTT	CASSQRTVWGPQHF
TRBV30	TRBJ2-5	.	.	TGTGCCTGGAATCTAGGGGGAGAGACCCAGTACTTC	CAWNLGGETQYF
TRBV28	TRBJ2-5	TRBD2	.	TGTGCCAGCAGTTTCCCTAGCGGGAGGGAAAGTAGGGAGACCCAGTACTTC	CASSFPSGRESRETQYF
TRBV18	TRBJ1-1	.	few	TGTGCCAGCTCAAACCAGGGTTTGGTGAACACTGAAGCTTTCTTT	CASSNQGLVNTEAFF
TRBV7-9	TRBJ1-2	.	.	TGTGCCAGCAGGAGGGCGACAAAGGGCTACACCTTC	CASRRATKGYTF
TRBV6-5	TRBJ1-2	.	few	TGTGCCAGCACCCGGGGGGCCAACTATGGCTACACCTTC	CASTRGANYGYTF
TRBV5-4	TRBJ1-1	.	.	TGTGCCAGCAGCTTGGCAGGAGGGGGAGGCACTGAAGCTTTCTTT	CASSLAGGGGTEAFF
TRBV6-6	TRBJ2-3	TRBD1	.	TGTGCCAGCAGCCGCGGACAGGGGGCGGGTGATACGCAGTATTTT	CASSRGQGAGDTQYF
TRBV30	TRBJ2-4	.	.	TGTGCCTGGTCCTTGGGGGGAAACATTCAGTACTTC	CAWSLGGNIQYF
TRBV6-1	TRBJ1-2	.	.	TGTGCCAGCAGGTTCGGCGCGGCAACTAACTATGGCTACACCTTC	CASRFGAATNYGYTF
TRBV10-3	TRBJ2-7	TRBD2	.	TGTGCCATCACTAGTAGGGCGGGAGCAGACGAGCAGTACTTC	CAITSRAGADEQYF
TRBV5-4	TRBJ2-1	.	.	TGTGCCAGCAGCCCGCCGCGATCCTACAATGAGCAGTTCTTC	CASSPPRSYNEQFF
TRBV11-1	TRBJ2-5	.	.	TGTGCCAGCAGCTTCACGGGGCCCGGCCAAGAGACCCAGTACTTC	CASSFTGPGQETQYF
TRBV5-6	TRBJ2-1	.	.	TGTGCCAGCAGCCCCCCCCGACAGGCTTACAATGAGCAGTTCTTC	CASSPPRQAYNEQFF
TRBV18	TRBJ2-1	.	.	TGTGCCAGCTCACGACAACCCCAGGGCGCGGTTTACAATGAGCAGTTCTTC	CASSRQPQGAVYNEQFF
TRBV5-1	TRBJ2-7	TRBD1	once	TGCGCCAGCAGCCCCATAGGGACAGACACTACGACGCAGTACTTC	CASSPIGTDTTTQYF
TRBV4-2	TRBJ2-7	.	.	TGTGCCAGCAGCCAAGATCCCCTAGACAGCGAGCAGTACTTC	CASSQDPLDSEQYF
TRBV28	TRBJ2-1	.	.	TGTGCCAGCGGACGACTACCCGAGCAGTTCTTC	CASGRLPEQFF
TRBV11-2	TRBJ1-1	TRBD1	.	TGTGCCAGCAGCTTCTTACAGGGGACTGAAGCTTTCTTT	CASSFLQGTEAFF
TRBV5-1	TRBJ1-2	.	.	TGCGCCAGCAGCTTTACCGGGACGGCCGCTTATGGCTACACCTTC	CASSFTGTAAYGYTF
TRBV6-5	TRBJ2-7	.	.	TGTGCCAGCAGCTCCTTACGAGCGACAGATTACGAGCAGTACTTC	CASSSLRATDYEQYF
TRBV7-9	TRBJ1-6	.	.	TGTGCCAGCAGCTCGCCTGGGGCAGGGGCTAATTCACCCCTCCACTTT	CASSSPGAGANSPLHF
TRBV12-5	TRBJ2-7	.	.	TGTGCTAGTGGTTTGCCTAGGAGGAGCGAGCAGTACTTC	CASGLPRRSEQYF
TRBV30	TRBJ1-1	.	.	TGTGCCTGGAAGGACAGTGAAGCTTTCTTT	CAWKDSEAFF
TRBV4-3	TRBJ2-1	.	.	TGCGCCAGCAGCCAAGAAGGGTATGAGCAGTTCTTC	CASSQEGYEQFF
TRBV28	TRBJ2-7	.	.	TGTGCCAGCAGCCCGACGGTCTCCTACGAGCAGTACTTC	CASSPTVSYEQYF
TRBV4-3	TRBJ2-1	.	once	TGCGCCAGCAGCCAAGCGAGGGATCGATACAATGAGCAGTTCTTC	CASSQARDRYNEQFF
TRBV5-6	TRBJ1-1	TRBD1	.	TGTGCCAGCAGCTTCGGGACAGGGATGAACACTGAAGCTTTCTTT	CASSFGTGMNTEAFF
TRBV15	TRBJ1-4	.	.	TGTGCCACCAGCCGACCCGGGTCAGGTAATGAAAAACTGTTTTTT	CATSRPGSGNEKLFF
TRBV28	TRBJ2-1	.	once	TGTGCCAGCAGGGAACCCTACAATGAGCAGTTCTTC	CASREPYNEQFF
TRBV6-5	TRBJ2-7	.	.	TGTGCCAGCAGTTATGGGGGGGCGCTGAACGAGCAGTACTTC	CASSYGGALNEQYF
TRBV5-1	TRBJ2-7	.	.	TGCGCCAGCAGCTTGCAGGGGGGACTGACATGGGACGAGCAGTACTTC	CASSLQGGLTWDEQYF